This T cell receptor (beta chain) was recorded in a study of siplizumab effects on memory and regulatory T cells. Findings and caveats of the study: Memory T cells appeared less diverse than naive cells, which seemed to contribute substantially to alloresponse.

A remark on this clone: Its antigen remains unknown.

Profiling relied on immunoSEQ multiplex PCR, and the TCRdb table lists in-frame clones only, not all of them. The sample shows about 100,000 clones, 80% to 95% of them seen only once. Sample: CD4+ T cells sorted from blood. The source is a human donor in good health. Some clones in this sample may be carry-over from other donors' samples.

DNA for the CDR3: TGTGCCAGCAGGAGGACAGGCACCTACGAGCAGTACTTC. As protein: CASRRTGTYEQYF. The gene calls are TRBV2 and TRBJ2-7, with 7 positions matching TRBD1. The CDR3 runs to 13 residues. Looked up from germline, CDR1 is SNHLY and CDR2 is FYNNEI. The ends lost 6 bases at V and 2 bases at J; junction bases unmatched: 4.